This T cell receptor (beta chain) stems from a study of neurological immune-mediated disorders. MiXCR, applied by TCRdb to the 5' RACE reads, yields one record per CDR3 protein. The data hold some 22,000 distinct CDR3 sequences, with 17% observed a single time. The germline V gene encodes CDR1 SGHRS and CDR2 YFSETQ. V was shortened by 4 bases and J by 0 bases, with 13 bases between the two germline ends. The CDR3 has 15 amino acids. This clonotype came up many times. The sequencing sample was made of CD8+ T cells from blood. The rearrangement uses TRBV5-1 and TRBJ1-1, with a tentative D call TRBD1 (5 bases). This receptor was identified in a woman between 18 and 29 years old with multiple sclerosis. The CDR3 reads CASSPVGAVNTEAFF. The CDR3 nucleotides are TGCGCCAGCAGCCCCGTTGGGGCAGTGAACACTGAAGCTTTCTTT. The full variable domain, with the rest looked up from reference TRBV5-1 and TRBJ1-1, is KAGVTQTPRYLIKTRGQQVTLSCSPISGHRSVSWYQQTPGQGLQFLFEYFSETQRNKGNFPGRFSGRQFSNSRSEMNVSTLELGDSALYLCASSPVGAVNTEAFFGQGTRLTVV.